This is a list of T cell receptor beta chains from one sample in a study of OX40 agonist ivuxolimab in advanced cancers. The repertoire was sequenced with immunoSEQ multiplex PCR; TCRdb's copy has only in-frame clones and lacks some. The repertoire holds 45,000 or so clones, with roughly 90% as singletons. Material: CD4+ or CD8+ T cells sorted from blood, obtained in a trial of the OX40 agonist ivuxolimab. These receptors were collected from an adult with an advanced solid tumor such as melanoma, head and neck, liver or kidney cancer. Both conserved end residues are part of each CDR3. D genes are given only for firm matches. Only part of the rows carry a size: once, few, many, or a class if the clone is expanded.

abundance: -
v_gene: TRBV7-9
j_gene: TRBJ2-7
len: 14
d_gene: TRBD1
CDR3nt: TGTGCCAGCAGCGTCCGACAGGGAAGGGGCGAGCAGTACTTC
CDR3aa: CASSVRQGRGEQYF

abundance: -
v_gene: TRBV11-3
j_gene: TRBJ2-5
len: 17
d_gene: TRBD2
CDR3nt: TGTGCCAGCAGCCTGGGACTAGCGGGAGCCCGCCTCGAGACCCAGTACTTC
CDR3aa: CASSLGLAGARLETQYF

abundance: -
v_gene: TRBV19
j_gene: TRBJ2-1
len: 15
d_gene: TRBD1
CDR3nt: TGTGCCAGTAGTCGGGACAGGGGCTCCTACAATGAGCAGTTCTTC
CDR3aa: CASSRDRGSYNEQFF

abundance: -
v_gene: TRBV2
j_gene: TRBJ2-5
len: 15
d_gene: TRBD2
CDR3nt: TGTGCCAGCAGTGGCCAGGGACTAATCCAAGAGACCCAGTACTTC
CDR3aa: CASSGQGLIQETQYF

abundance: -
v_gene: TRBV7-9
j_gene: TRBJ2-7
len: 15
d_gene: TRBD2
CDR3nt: TGTGCCAGCAGCCATACTAGCGGGCCGTCCTACGAGCAGTACTTC
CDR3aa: CASSHTSGPSYEQYF

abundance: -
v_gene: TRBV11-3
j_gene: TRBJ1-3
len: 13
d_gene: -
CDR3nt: TGTGCCAGCAGCTCCAGTCCCGGAAACACCATATATTTT
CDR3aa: CASSSSPGNTIYF

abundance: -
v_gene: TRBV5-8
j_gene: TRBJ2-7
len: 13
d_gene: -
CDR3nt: TGTGCCAGCAGCCCCAGGGTTACCCACGAGCAGTACTTC
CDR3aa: CASSPRVTHEQYF

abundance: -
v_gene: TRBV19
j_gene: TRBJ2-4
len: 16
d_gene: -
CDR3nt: TGTGCCAGTAGTATGACTCCCCCACGAGCCAAAAACATTCAGTACTTC
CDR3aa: CASSMTPPRAKNIQYF

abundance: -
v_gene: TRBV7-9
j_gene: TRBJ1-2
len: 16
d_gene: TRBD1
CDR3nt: TGTGCCAGCAGCTCCTCCCGGGACAGGGTGGACTATGGCTACACCTTC
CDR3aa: CASSSSRDRVDYGYTF

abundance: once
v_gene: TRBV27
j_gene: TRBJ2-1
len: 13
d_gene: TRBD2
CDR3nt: TGTGCCAGCCGACTAGCGGGAGTTGATGAGCAGTTCTTC
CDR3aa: CASRLAGVDEQFF

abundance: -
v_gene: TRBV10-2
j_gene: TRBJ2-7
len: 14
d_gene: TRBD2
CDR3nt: TGCGCCAGCAGACTAGCGGGAGACTCCTACGAGCAGTACTTC
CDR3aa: CASRLAGDSYEQYF

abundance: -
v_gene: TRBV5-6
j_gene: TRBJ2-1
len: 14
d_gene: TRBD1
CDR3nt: TGTGCCAGCAGCTACTGGGACAGCTACAATGAGCAGTTCTTC
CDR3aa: CASSYWDSYNEQFF

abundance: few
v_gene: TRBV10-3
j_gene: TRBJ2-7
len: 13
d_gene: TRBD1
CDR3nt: TGTGCCATCAGTGTGGACAGGGTCTACGAGCAGTACTTC
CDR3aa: CAISVDRVYEQYF

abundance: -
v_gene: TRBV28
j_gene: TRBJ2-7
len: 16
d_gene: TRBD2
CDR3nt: TGTGCCAGCAGGCCTGAATGGCGGGAGGGTATCGACGAGCAGTACTTC
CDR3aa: CASRPEWREGIDEQYF

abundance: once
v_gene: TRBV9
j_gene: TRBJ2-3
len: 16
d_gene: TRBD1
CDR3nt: TGTGCCAGCAGCCCGAGGGACAGGGCGATAAGGGATACGCAGTATTTT
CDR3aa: CASSPRDRAIRDTQYF

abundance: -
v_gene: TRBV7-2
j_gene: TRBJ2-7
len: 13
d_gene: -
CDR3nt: TGTGCCAGCAGCTTCTCCCCCCTCCTCGAGCAGTACTTC
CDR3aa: CASSFSPLLEQYF

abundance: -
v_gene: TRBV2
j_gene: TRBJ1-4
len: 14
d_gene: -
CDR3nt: TGTGCCAGCAGGGGATTATTGGGGAATGAAAAACTGTTTTTT
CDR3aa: CASRGLLGNEKLFF

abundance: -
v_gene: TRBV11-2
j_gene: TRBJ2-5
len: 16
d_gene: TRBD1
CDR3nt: TGTGCCAGCAGCGCTCAGACAGGGGGCGGAGAGGTGACCCAGTACTTC
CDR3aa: CASSAQTGGGEVTQYF

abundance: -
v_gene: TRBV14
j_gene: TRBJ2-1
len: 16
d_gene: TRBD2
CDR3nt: TGTGCCAGCAGCCATGGTCCCCGACTAGCGGGAAATGAGCAGTTCTTC
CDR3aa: CASSHGPRLAGNEQFF

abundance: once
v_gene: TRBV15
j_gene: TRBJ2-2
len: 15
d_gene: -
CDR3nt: TGTGCCACCAGCTTGGGTGGCCCGAACACCGGGGAGCTGTTTTTT
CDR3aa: CATSLGGPNTGELFF

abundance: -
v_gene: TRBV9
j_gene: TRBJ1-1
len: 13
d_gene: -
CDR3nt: TGTGCCAGCAGCGTCGAGGGGAACACTGAAGCTTTCTTT
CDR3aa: CASSVEGNTEAFF

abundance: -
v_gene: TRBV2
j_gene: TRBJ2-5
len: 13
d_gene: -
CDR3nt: TGTGCCAGCAGTGAATGGGTGACCGAGACCCAGTACTTC
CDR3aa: CASSEWVTETQYF

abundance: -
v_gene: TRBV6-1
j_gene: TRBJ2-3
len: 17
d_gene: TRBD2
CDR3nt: TGTGCCAGCAGTGAACCCTCTAGCGGGAGGGTTACAGATACGCAGTATTTT
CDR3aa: CASSEPSSGRVTDTQYF

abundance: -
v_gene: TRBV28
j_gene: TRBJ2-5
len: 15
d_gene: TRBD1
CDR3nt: TGTGCCAGTAGACCCTCCGGGACAGCCCAAGAGACCCAGTACTTC
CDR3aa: CASRPSGTAQETQYF

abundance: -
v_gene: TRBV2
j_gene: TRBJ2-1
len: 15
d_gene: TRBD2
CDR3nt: TGTGCCAGCAGTGGGAGCGGGAGCTCCTACAATGAGCAGTTCTTC
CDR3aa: CASSGSGSSYNEQFF

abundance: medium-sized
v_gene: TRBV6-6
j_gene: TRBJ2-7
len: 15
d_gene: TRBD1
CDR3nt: TGTGCCAGCAGTTCCGGACAGGATGGCCTGTACGAGCAGTACTTC
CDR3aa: CASSSGQDGLYEQYF

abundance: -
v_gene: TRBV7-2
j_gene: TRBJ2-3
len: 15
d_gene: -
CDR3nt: TGTGCCAGCAGCTTAGCTGCTAGCCGGGGAGATACGCAGTATTTT
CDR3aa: CASSLAASRGDTQYF

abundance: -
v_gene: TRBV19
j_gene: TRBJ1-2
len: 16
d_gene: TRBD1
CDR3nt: TGTGCCAGTAGTTCCGGGACAGGAGGTTTTGACTATGGCTACACCTTC
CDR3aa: CASSSGTGGFDYGYTF

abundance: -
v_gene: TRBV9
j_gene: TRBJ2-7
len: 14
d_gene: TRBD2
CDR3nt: TGTGCCAGCAGTGTGACTAGCGGGAACCACGAGCAGTACTTC
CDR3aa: CASSVTSGNHEQYF

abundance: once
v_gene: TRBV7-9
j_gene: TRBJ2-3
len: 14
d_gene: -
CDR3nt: TGTGCCAGCAGCTTAAGGCAAGAAGCAGATACGCAGTATTTT
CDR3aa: CASSLRQEADTQYF

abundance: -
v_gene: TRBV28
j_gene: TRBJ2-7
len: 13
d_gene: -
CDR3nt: TGTGCCAGCAGTCGCCGGGTAGGAGGCGAGCAGTACTTC
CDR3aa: CASSRRVGGEQYF

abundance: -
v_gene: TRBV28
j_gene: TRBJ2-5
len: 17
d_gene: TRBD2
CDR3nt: TGTGCCAGCAGTTCCGGGACTAGCGGGAGGGTAGAAGAGACCCAGTACTTC
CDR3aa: CASSSGTSGRVEETQYF

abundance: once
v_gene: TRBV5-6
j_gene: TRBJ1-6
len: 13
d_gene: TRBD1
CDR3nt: TGTGCCAGCAGCGGGACAGGGAACTCACCCCTCCACTTT
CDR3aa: CASSGTGNSPLHF

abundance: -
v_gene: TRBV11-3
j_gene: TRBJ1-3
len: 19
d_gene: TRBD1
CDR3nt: TGTGCCAGCAGAAACGACAGGGGGCGAGGGTACTCTGAGGGAAACACCATATATTTT
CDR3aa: CASRNDRGRGYSEGNTIYF

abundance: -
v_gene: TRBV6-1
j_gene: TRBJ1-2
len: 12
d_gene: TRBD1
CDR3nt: TGTGCCAGCAGGCGTGACAGGGGTAGCTACACCTTC
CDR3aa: CASRRDRGSYTF

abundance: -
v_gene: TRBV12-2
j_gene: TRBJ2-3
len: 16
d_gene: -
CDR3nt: TGTGCAAGTCGCTTATTTGAGCGGGAGGGCCAAAATACGCAGTATTTT
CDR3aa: CASRLFEREGQNTQYF

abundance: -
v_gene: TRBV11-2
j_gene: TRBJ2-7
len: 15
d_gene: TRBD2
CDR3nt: TGTGCCAGCAGCATGACTAGCGGGATTGCGGCCGAGCAGTACTTC
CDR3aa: CASSMTSGIAAEQYF

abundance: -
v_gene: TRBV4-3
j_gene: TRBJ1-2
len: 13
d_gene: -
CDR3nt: TGCGCCAGCAGCCAAGTCATCGGCTATGGCTACACCTTC
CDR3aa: CASSQVIGYGYTF

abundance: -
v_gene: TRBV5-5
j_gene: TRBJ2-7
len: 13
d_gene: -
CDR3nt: TGTGCCAGCAGTGCAGAGAGCTCCTACGAGCAGTACTTC
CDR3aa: CASSAESSYEQYF

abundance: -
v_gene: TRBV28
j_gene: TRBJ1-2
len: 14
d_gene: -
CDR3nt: TGTGCCAGCAGTAGGACAGCGTATAACTATGGCTACACCTTC
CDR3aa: CASSRTAYNYGYTF

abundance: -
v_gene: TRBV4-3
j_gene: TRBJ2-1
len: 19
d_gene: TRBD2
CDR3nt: TGCGCCAGCAGCCAAGATCTAGGCGGGAGGGCCAGAATTTCCGATGAGCAGTTCTTC
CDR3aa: CASSQDLGGRARISDEQFF

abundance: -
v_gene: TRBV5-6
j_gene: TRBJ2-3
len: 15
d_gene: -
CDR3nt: TGTGCCAGCAGCTTGGAGGCGGCGGGAAGGGATACGCAGTATTTT
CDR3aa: CASSLEAAGRDTQYF

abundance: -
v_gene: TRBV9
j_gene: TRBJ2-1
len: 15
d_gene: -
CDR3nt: TGTGCCAGCAGCGTAGAGGGCGGCGGAGGGAATGAGCAGTTCTTC
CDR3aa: CASSVEGGGGNEQFF

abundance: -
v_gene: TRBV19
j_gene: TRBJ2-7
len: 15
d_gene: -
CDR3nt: TGTGCCAGTAGTATAGTTCCAGCGGCCACCTACGAGCAGTACTTC
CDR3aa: CASSIVPAATYEQYF

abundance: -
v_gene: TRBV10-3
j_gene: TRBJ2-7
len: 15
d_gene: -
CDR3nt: TGTGCCATCAGTGACCCGACAGGAACAACCTACGAGCAGTACTTC
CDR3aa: CAISDPTGTTYEQYF

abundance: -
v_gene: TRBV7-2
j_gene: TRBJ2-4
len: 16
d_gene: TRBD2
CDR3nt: TGTGCCAGCAGCCCACCTCCGTGGGGGACTACAAACATTCAGTACTTC
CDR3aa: CASSPPPWGTTNIQYF

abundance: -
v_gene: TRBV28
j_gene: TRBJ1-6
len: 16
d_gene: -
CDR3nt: TGTGCCAGCACCGGACATCTTCCCTCCTATAATTCACCCCTCCACTTT
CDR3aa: CASTGHLPSYNSPLHF

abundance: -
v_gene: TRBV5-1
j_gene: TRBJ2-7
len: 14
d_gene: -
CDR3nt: TGCGCCAGCAGCTTGAACGTTGGGTCCTACGAGCAGTACTTC
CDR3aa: CASSLNVGSYEQYF

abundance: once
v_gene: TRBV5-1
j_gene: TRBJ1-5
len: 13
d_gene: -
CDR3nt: TGCGCCAGCAGCTTAGAAGGCCATCAGCCCCAGCATTTT
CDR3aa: CASSLEGHQPQHF

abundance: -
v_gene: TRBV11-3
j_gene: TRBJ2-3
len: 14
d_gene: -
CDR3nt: TGTGCCAGCAGCTCCAGTGGCTCTCAAGATACGCAGTATTTT
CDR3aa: CASSSSGSQDTQYF

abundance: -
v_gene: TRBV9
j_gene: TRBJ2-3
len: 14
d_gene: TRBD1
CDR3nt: TGTGCCAGCAGCGCCAGACAGGGGAGGGATACGCAGTATTTT
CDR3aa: CASSARQGRDTQYF

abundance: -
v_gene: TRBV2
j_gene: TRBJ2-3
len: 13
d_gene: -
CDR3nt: TGTGCCAGCAGTGACAGGGTCCCAGATACGCAGTATTTT
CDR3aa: CASSDRVPDTQYF

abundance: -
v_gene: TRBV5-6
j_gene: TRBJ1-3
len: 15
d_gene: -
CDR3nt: TGTGCCAGCAGCTTGGCCGCGATAACGGGAAACACCATATATTTT
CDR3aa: CASSLAAITGNTIYF

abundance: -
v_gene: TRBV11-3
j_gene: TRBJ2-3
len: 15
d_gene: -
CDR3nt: TGTGCCAGCAGCCTCAGGTCAGGATTCACAGATACGCAGTATTTT
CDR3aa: CASSLRSGFTDTQYF

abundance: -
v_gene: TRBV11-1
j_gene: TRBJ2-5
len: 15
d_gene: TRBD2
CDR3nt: TGTGCCAGCAGCTCCAGCGGGAGGGCCGGAGAGACCCAGTACTTC
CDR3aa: CASSSSGRAGETQYF

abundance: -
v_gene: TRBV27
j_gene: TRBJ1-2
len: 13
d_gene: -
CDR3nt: TGTGCCAGCAGTTTGAGGAGTAACTATGGCTACACCTTC
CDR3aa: CASSLRSNYGYTF